Sequencing of this T cell receptor beta chain was carried out in a study of blood T cell repertoires in COVID-19. On the study more broadly: In each case, the material was cDNA or gDNA derived from T cells, B-cell-depleted T cells, or PBMCs.

The germline V gene encodes CDR1 LGHNT and CDR2 FRNRAP. The CDR3 loop spans 12 amino acids. V was trimmed by 4 bases and J by 4 bases, leaving 5 bases between them. Clones were read by immunoSEQ multiplex PCR, and TCRdb kept only the in-frame ones, dropping some. The top ten hold around 3.5% of the sample, which has roughly 250,000 clones, about four fifths seen once. Residents of 24 US areas, aged roughly 18 to 95 years, made up the participants. The chain has TRBV12-5 and TRBJ2-1, with D possibly matching TRBD2 (5 bases). Source material: PBMCs or T cells enriched from blood (not recorded which). This sequence was found in a woman aged 40 to 50 who had been exposed to COVID-19. The CDR3 DNA reads TGTGCTAGTGGTTGGAGGTACAATGAGCAGTTCTTC. Translation gives CASGWRYNEQFF.